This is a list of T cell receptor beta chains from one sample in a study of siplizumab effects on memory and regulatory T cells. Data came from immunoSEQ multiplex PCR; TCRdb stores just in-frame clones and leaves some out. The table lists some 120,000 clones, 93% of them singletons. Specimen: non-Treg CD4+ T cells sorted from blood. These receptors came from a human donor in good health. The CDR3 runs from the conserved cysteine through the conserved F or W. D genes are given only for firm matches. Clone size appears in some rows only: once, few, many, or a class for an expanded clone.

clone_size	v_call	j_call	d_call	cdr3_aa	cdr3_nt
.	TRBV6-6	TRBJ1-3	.	CASSIRAGNTIYF	TGTGCCAGCAGTATCCGGGCTGGAAACACCATATATTTT
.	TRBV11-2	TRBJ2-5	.	CASSSPEMRVYQETQYF	TGTGCCAGCAGCTCTCCTGAGATGAGGGTGTACCAAGAGACCCAGTACTTC
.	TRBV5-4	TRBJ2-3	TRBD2	CASSVFPSGGAEADTQYF	TGTGCCAGCAGCGTCTTTCCTAGCGGGGGGGCCGAGGCAGATACGCAGTATTTT
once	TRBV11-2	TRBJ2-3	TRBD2	CASSSRLKLAASTDTQYF	TGTGCCAGCAGCTCACGCCTCAAACTAGCGGCCAGCACAGATACGCAGTATTTT
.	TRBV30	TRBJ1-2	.	CAWSPEGGYTF	TGTGCCTGGAGTCCGGAAGGCGGCTACACCTTC
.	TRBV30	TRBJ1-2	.	CAQNKGLGGYTF	TGTGCCCAAAACAAGGGGCTTGGTGGCTACACCTTC
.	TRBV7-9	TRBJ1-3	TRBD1	CASSLPGQGFSGNTIYF	TGTGCCAGCAGCTTACCGGGACAGGGGTTCTCTGGAAACACCATATATTTT
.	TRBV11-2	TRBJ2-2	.	CASSRQTLNTGELFF	TGTGCCAGCAGCCGACAGACACTGAACACCGGGGAGCTGTTTTTT
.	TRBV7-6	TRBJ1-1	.	CASSYMNTEAFF	TGTGCCAGCAGTTACATGAACACTGAAGCTTTCTTT
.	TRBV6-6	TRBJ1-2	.	CASSPGPSNYGYTF	TGTGCCAGCAGCCCCGGGCCCTCCAACTATGGCTACACCTTC
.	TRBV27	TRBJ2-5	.	CASGQETQYF	TGTGCCAGCGGCCAAGAGACCCAGTACTTC
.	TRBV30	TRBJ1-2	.	CAWNGGLGGYTF	TGTGCCTGGAACGGAGGGCTGGGTGGCTACACCTTC
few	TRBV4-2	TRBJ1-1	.	CASSQDGTRVLNTEAFF	TGTGCCAGCAGCCAAGATGGGACCAGGGTTCTGAACACTGAAGCTTTCTTT
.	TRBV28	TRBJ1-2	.	CASLTGGVPNYGYTF	TGTGCCAGCTTGACAGGAGGGGTTCCTAACTATGGCTACACCTTC
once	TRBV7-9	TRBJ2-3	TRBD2	CASSLELAGGLDTQYF	TGTGCCAGCAGCTTAGAATTAGCGGGGGGGCTTGATACGCAGTATTTT
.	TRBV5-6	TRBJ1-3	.	CASSLHGLSGNTIYF	TGTGCCAGCAGCTTGCACGGACTATCTGGAAACACCATATATTTT
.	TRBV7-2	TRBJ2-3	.	CASSLSWATDTQYF	TGTGCCAGCAGCTTATCCTGGGCCACAGATACGCAGTATTTT
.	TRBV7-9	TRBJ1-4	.	CASSPTGLHFTRGEKLFF	TGTGCCAGCAGCCCAACGGGACTTCACTTTACCCGGGGTGAAAAACTGTTTTTT
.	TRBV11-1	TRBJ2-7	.	CASSLESAASSYEQYF	TGTGCCAGCAGCTTAGAGTCGGCTGCCAGCTCCTACGAGCAGTACTTC
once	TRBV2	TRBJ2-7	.	CASSEAGTSGGKSYEQYF	TGTGCCAGCAGTGAAGCGGGGACGTCCGGAGGGAAGTCCTACGAGCAGTACTTC
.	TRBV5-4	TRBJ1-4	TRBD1	CASSRDRAGEKLFF	TGTGCCAGCAGCCGGGACAGGGCAGGGGAAAAACTGTTTTTT
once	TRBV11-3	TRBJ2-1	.	CASSLAGALSYNEQFF	TGTGCCAGCAGCTTGGCGGGTGCCCTCTCCTACAATGAGCAGTTCTTC
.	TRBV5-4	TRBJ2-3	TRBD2	CASSTGTSGGAIDTQYF	TGTGCCAGCAGCACCGGGACTAGCGGGGGGGCTATAGATACGCAGTATTTT
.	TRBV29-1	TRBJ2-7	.	CSVLERAEEQYF	TGCAGCGTTTTAGAACGGGCAGAAGAGCAGTACTTC
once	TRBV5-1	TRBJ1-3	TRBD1	CASRPGGGNTIYF	TGCGCCAGCAGGCCAGGGGGTGGAAACACCATATATTTT
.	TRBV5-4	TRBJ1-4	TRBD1	CASSLGDRGYEKLFF	TGTGCCAGCAGCTTGGGGGACAGGGGGTACGAAAAACTGTTTTTT
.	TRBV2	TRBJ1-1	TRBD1	CASSARGRWTEAFF	TGTGCCAGCAGTGCCAGGGGGCGTTGGACTGAAGCTTTCTTT
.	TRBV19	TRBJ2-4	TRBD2	CASRLGESGGILLSKNIQYF	TGTGCCAGTAGGCTCGGGGAGAGCGGGGGAATACTCCTATCCAAAAACATTCAGTACTTC
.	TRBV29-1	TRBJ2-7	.	CSGQTAASYEQYF	TGCAGCGGCCAGACAGCCGCTTCCTACGAGCAGTACTTC
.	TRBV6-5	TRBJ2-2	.	CASSSGTFNTGELFF	TGTGCCAGCAGCTCCGGGACTTTCAACACCGGGGAGCTGTTTTTT
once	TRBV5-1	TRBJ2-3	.	CASSLEGTDTQYF	TGCGCCAGCAGCTTGGAGGGCACAGATACGCAGTATTTT
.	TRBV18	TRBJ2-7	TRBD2	CASSPLTSGGYEQYF	TGTGCCAGCTCACCCCTTACTAGCGGGGGCTACGAGCAGTACTTC
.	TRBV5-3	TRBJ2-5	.	CARSLWLGQAEETQYF	TGTGCCAGAAGCTTATGGTTGGGGCAAGCTGAAGAGACCCAGTACTTC
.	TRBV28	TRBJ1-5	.	CASSPWTGSGNQPQHF	TGTGCCAGCAGTCCATGGACGGGTTCGGGCAATCAGCCCCAGCATTTT
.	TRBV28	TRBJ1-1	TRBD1	CASSLFGRGPSTEAFF	TGTGCCAGCAGTTTATTTGGCAGGGGGCCTTCGACTGAAGCTTTCTTT
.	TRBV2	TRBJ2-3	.	CASSYSTDTQYF	TGTGCCAGCAGTTACTCCACAGATACGCAGTATTTT
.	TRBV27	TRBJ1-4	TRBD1	CASRSSYRGFATNEKLFF	TGTGCCAGCAGGTCGTCGTACAGGGGCTTTGCAACTAATGAAAAACTGTTTTTT